This TCR beta chain was captured by sequencing in a study of CD8 T cells in ankylosing spondylitis. TCRdb re-called the 5' RACE reads with MiXCR, one entry per CDR3 protein. The repertoire includes 200,000 to 300,000 distinct CDR3 sequences, over 9.5% of them detected once, and around 3% sits in the top ten. Looked up from germline, CDR1 is KGHDR and CDR2 is SFDVKD. This CDR3 is 16 amino acids long. The junction had 11 bases not matched to a gene; V was cut back by 10 bases and J by 3 bases. Broader study findings: Clones linked to disease were reported to show significant enrichment in matched ankylosing spondylitis synovial fluid.

This clonotype was counted a few times. The antigen remains undetermined. The sequence was obtained from a male donor with ankylosing spondylitis or in good health (not recorded which). The chain couples TRBV24-1 to TRBJ2-3; TRBD2 matches 11 bases. The material sequenced was blood, either unsorted or a sorted T cell fraction (not recorded which). The CDR3 region has the DNA TGTGCCACTAGCGGGGGGGCCATCTCTTCGACAGATACGCAGTATTTT. Protein: CATSGGAISSTDTQYF.